This entry features one T cell receptor (beta chain) sequence. As yet, its antigen is unknown. Germline V gives CDR1 ENHRY, CDR2 SYGVKD. V lost 0 bases and J 8 bases, leaving 25 bases between the germline ends. This CDR3 has 18 residues. The repertoire was sequenced with immunoSEQ multiplex PCR; TCRdb's copy has only in-frame clones and lacks some. The data hold around 33,000 clones, with around 93% observed a single time. The data are from a study of T cells in tuberculosis. Broader study findings: Active tuberculosis TCR-alpha repertoires lay closer to GMM-specific TCRs than IGRA-negative controls, suggesting clonal expansion. Shorter CDR3-alpha in active tuberculosis partly drove smaller distances.

At study entry, adolescents had tuberculin skin tests and IGRA screening. Each clinical donor contributed on average approximately 93,000 T cells from unsorted cryopreserved PBMC. The receptor was derived from a donor aged 10 to 29 with latent tuberculosis or without tuberculosis infection. Some clones in this sample may be carry-over from other donors' samples. The rearrangement links TRBV10-3 to TRBJ1-2; D is possibly TRBD1 (6 bases). Sequencing was done on a sample of PBMCs. The CDR3 sequence is CAISESVYRDGERRGYTF. In DNA, the CDR3 is TGTGCCATCAGTGAGTCCGTGTACAGGGACGGTGAAAGGAGGGGCTACACCTTC.